A selection of T cell receptor beta chains follows, all from one sample in a study of OX40 agonist ivuxolimab in advanced cancers. Sequenced by immunoSEQ multiplex PCR; TCRdb stores in-frame clones only, minus some. Of tens of thousands of clones listed, roughly nine tenths are singletons. Sequencing was performed on CD4+ or CD8+ T cells sorted from blood, taken in a trial of the OX40 agonist ivuxolimab. The receptor source for this set is an adult with an advanced solid tumor such as melanoma, head and neck, liver or kidney cancer. Each CDR3 is given with its conserved first and last residue. A D gene is named only where the DNA matches it firmly. Expanded clones are given a class, and other clones once, few, many or no size at all.

J gene: TRBJ2-1; clone size: .; D gene: .; V gene: TRBV7-9; CDR3 protein: CASSSIGAGAHNEQFF; CDR3 DNA: TGTGCCAGCAGCTCGATAGGAGCGGGCGCCCACAATGAGCAGTTCTTC
J gene: TRBJ2-1; clone size: .; D gene: TRBD2; V gene: TRBV5-1; CDR3 protein: CASSFSGRGSSYNEQFF; CDR3 DNA: TGCGCCAGCAGCTTCTCTGGGAGGGGATCCTCCTACAATGAGCAGTTCTTC
J gene: TRBJ1-1; clone size: .; D gene: TRBD1; V gene: TRBV5-1; CDR3 protein: CASSPTGGRTEAFF; CDR3 DNA: TGCGCCAGCAGCCCGACAGGGGGAAGAACTGAAGCTTTCTTT
J gene: TRBJ2-5; clone size: .; D gene: .; V gene: TRBV20-1; CDR3 protein: CSATAKETQYF; CDR3 DNA: TGCAGTGCTACCGCTAAAGAGACCCAGTACTTC
J gene: TRBJ2-5; clone size: .; D gene: .; V gene: TRBV5-1; CDR3 protein: CASSLAGGIQETQYF; CDR3 DNA: TGCGCCAGCAGCTTGGCAGGAGGGATCCAAGAGACCCAGTACTTC
J gene: TRBJ1-1; clone size: .; D gene: .; V gene: TRBV6-1; CDR3 protein: CASTPTRTEAFF; CDR3 DNA: TGTGCCAGCACCCCCACACGGACTGAAGCTTTCTTT
J gene: TRBJ1-2; clone size: once; D gene: .; V gene: TRBV6-5; CDR3 protein: CASRTPTGISYGYTF; CDR3 DNA: TGTGCCAGCAGAACGCCTACAGGGATTAGCTATGGCTACACCTTC
J gene: TRBJ1-4; clone size: once; D gene: .; V gene: TRBV15; CDR3 protein: CATSRGWPGPGSNEKLFF; CDR3 DNA: TGTGCCACCAGCAGAGGGTGGCCGGGGCCGGGGTCTAATGAAAAACTGTTTTTT
J gene: TRBJ2-3; clone size: .; D gene: .; V gene: TRBV6-6; CDR3 protein: CASSYPSGNTDTQYF; CDR3 DNA: TGTGCCAGCAGTTACCCTAGTGGTAATACAGATACGCAGTATTTT
J gene: TRBJ1-1; clone size: .; D gene: .; V gene: TRBV28; CDR3 protein: CASSRKRNTEAFF; CDR3 DNA: TGTGCCAGCAGTAGGAAGAGGAACACTGAAGCTTTCTTT
J gene: TRBJ1-3; clone size: .; D gene: TRBD1; V gene: TRBV30; CDR3 protein: CARSRGAGNTIYF; CDR3 DNA: TGTGCCCGCAGCAGGGGGGCAGGAAACACCATATATTTT
J gene: TRBJ2-2; clone size: .; D gene: TRBD2; V gene: TRBV18; CDR3 protein: CASSPGGSPIGELFF; CDR3 DNA: TGTGCCAGCTCACCGGGCGGGAGTCCTATCGGGGAGCTGTTTTTT
J gene: TRBJ2-1; clone size: .; D gene: TRBD2; V gene: TRBV9; CDR3 protein: CASSVNPLAGATLSSYNEQFF; CDR3 DNA: TGTGCCAGCAGCGTAAATCCTCTAGCGGGAGCCACTCTAAGCTCCTACAATGAGCAGTTCTTC
J gene: TRBJ1-6; clone size: .; D gene: .; V gene: TRBV5-1; CDR3 protein: CASSTQGFNSPLHF; CDR3 DNA: TGCGCCAGCAGTACACAGGGTTTTAATTCACCCCTCCACTTT
J gene: TRBJ2-7; clone size: .; D gene: TRBD2; V gene: TRBV6-6; CDR3 protein: CASCVLGTSGTHEQYF; CDR3 DNA: TGTGCCAGCTGCGTTTTGGGGACTAGCGGGACCCACGAGCAGTACTTC
J gene: TRBJ1-5; clone size: once; D gene: .; V gene: TRBV19; CDR3 protein: CASSTVNGNQPQHF; CDR3 DNA: TGTGCCAGTAGTACTGTCAACGGCAATCAGCCCCAGCATTTT
J gene: TRBJ2-2; clone size: .; D gene: TRBD1; V gene: TRBV19; CDR3 protein: CASRLTGVAGELFF; CDR3 DNA: TGTGCCAGTAGGCTTACAGGGGTCGCCGGGGAGCTGTTTTTT
J gene: TRBJ2-7; clone size: .; D gene: TRBD1; V gene: TRBV29-1; CDR3 protein: CSVEWTGGYEQYF; CDR3 DNA: TGCAGCGTTGAATGGACAGGGGGTTACGAGCAGTACTTC
J gene: TRBJ2-4; clone size: .; D gene: .; V gene: TRBV29-1; CDR3 protein: CSISSVVKNIQYF; CDR3 DNA: TGCAGCATCAGCTCGGTTGTCAAAAACATTCAGTACTTC
J gene: TRBJ1-2; clone size: .; D gene: .; V gene: TRBV25-1; CDR3 protein: CASSESRGQANYGYTF; CDR3 DNA: TGTGCCAGCAGTGAATCCAGGGGCCAAGCTAACTATGGCTACACCTTC
J gene: TRBJ2-2; clone size: .; D gene: .; V gene: TRBV27; CDR3 protein: CASSLYPPVRLRWTGELFF; CDR3 DNA: TGTGCCAGCAGTTTATACCCCCCGGTGCGTCTCCGATGGACCGGGGAGCTGTTTTTT
J gene: TRBJ2-1; clone size: .; D gene: .; V gene: TRBV6-1; CDR3 protein: CASLDNEQFF; CDR3 DNA: TGTGCCAGCCTCGACAATGAGCAGTTCTTC
J gene: TRBJ2-1; clone size: .; D gene: TRBD2; V gene: TRBV29-1; CDR3 protein: CSVGSAGGSYNEQFF; CDR3 DNA: TGCAGCGTTGGGTCAGCGGGAGGCTCCTACAATGAGCAGTTCTTC
J gene: TRBJ2-2; clone size: .; D gene: .; V gene: TRBV19; CDR3 protein: CASSIGTPNTGELFF; CDR3 DNA: TGTGCCAGTAGTATAGGGACACCGAACACCGGGGAGCTGTTTTTT
J gene: TRBJ1-3; clone size: .; D gene: .; V gene: TRBV30; CDR3 protein: CAWDLGRSSGNTIYF; CDR3 DNA: TGTGCCTGGGATTTGGGACGTTCCTCTGGAAACACCATATATTTT
J gene: TRBJ1-1; clone size: .; D gene: TRBD1; V gene: TRBV19; CDR3 protein: CASSTRQGLRTEAFF; CDR3 DNA: TGTGCCAGTAGTACCAGACAGGGACTACGGACTGAAGCTTTCTTT
J gene: TRBJ1-2; clone size: .; D gene: .; V gene: TRBV19; CDR3 protein: CASTPEGAPRLYGYTF; CDR3 DNA: TGTGCCAGTACCCCTGAGGGAGCTCCGAGGCTCTATGGCTACACCTTC
J gene: TRBJ2-1; clone size: .; D gene: .; V gene: TRBV5-1; CDR3 protein: CASSLGSSSNNEQFF; CDR3 DNA: TGCGCCAGCAGCTTGGGCAGTAGCTCAAACAATGAGCAGTTCTTC
J gene: TRBJ1-1; clone size: few; D gene: .; V gene: TRBV19; CDR3 protein: CASSIRVDTEAFF; CDR3 DNA: TGTGCCAGTAGTATCAGGGTTGACACTGAAGCTTTCTTT
J gene: TRBJ2-4; clone size: .; D gene: .; V gene: TRBV20-1; CDR3 protein: CSAARNIQYF; CDR3 DNA: TGCAGTGCTGCCCGAAACATTCAGTACTTC
J gene: TRBJ2-3; clone size: .; D gene: TRBD2; V gene: TRBV10-2; CDR3 protein: CASSASGRADTQYF; CDR3 DNA: TGCGCCAGCAGCGCTAGCGGGAGAGCAGATACGCAGTATTTT
J gene: TRBJ2-3; clone size: .; D gene: .; V gene: TRBV28; CDR3 protein: CASSLVGSEDTQYF; CDR3 DNA: TGTGCCAGCAGTTTAGTGGGTAGTGAAGATACGCAGTATTTT
J gene: TRBJ1-5; clone size: .; D gene: .; V gene: TRBV19; CDR3 protein: CASSSIYRAVQPQHF; CDR3 DNA: TGTGCCAGTAGCAGCATCTACAGGGCCGTTCAGCCCCAGCATTTT
J gene: TRBJ2-7; clone size: .; D gene: .; V gene: TRBV18; CDR3 protein: CASTRTPRDEQYF; CDR3 DNA: TGTGCCAGCACACGGACGCCTCGGGACGAGCAGTACTTC
J gene: TRBJ1-5; clone size: once; D gene: .; V gene: TRBV28; CDR3 protein: CASSPPGGVSNQPQHF; CDR3 DNA: TGTGCCAGCAGCCCTCCGGGGGGCGTAAGCAATCAGCCCCAGCATTTT
J gene: TRBJ1-5; clone size: .; D gene: .; V gene: TRBV10-2; CDR3 protein: CASRAEKNQPQHF; CDR3 DNA: TGCGCCAGCAGGGCAGAGAAAAATCAGCCCCAGCATTTT
J gene: TRBJ1-1; clone size: .; D gene: .; V gene: TRBV12-5; CDR3 protein: CASGLRGVPEAFF; CDR3 DNA: TGTGCTAGTGGTTTGAGAGGGGTGCCTGAAGCTTTCTTT
J gene: TRBJ1-1; clone size: once; D gene: TRBD1; V gene: TRBV5-1; CDR3 protein: CASSALQGSEAFF; CDR3 DNA: TGCGCCAGCAGCGCCTTACAGGGGTCCGAAGCTTTCTTT
J gene: TRBJ1-5; clone size: .; D gene: .; V gene: TRBV28; CDR3 protein: CASTPDGGREGQPQHF; CDR3 DNA: TGTGCCAGCACCCCCGATGGAGGGCGTGAGGGGCAGCCCCAGCATTTT
J gene: TRBJ2-3; clone size: .; D gene: TRBD2; V gene: TRBV5-4; CDR3 protein: CASSLAPGSGSSTDTQYF; CDR3 DNA: TGTGCCAGCAGCTTGGCCCCAGGAAGCGGGAGTAGCACAGATACGCAGTATTTT
J gene: TRBJ1-2; clone size: .; D gene: .; V gene: TRBV19; CDR3 protein: CASSIVGSPESYTF; CDR3 DNA: TGTGCCAGTAGTATAGTAGGCAGTCCGGAGAGCTACACCTTC
J gene: TRBJ2-5; clone size: .; D gene: .; V gene: TRBV6-8; CDR3 protein: CASSLRGGREETQYF; CDR3 DNA: TGTGCCAGCAGTCTTAGGGGGGGCAGGGAGGAGACCCAGTACTTC
J gene: TRBJ1-2; clone size: .; D gene: .; V gene: TRBV11-2; CDR3 protein: CASSLDPGSSYGYTF; CDR3 DNA: TGTGCCAGCAGCTTAGATCCAGGGAGCAGCTATGGCTACACCTTC
J gene: TRBJ2-5; clone size: .; D gene: .; V gene: TRBV15; CDR3 protein: CATSRVTGALDETQYF; CDR3 DNA: TGTGCCACCAGCAGAGTAACGGGGGCATTGGATGAGACCCAGTACTTC
J gene: TRBJ2-1; clone size: .; D gene: TRBD2; V gene: TRBV7-9; CDR3 protein: CASSQTSGRPYNEQFF; CDR3 DNA: TGTGCCAGCAGCCAAACTAGCGGGAGGCCCTACAATGAGCAGTTCTTC
J gene: TRBJ2-1; clone size: .; D gene: .; V gene: TRBV6-5; CDR3 protein: CASRRAGSGNEQFF; CDR3 DNA: TGTGCCAGCAGACGGGCAGGGTCGGGCAATGAGCAGTTCTTC
J gene: TRBJ2-3; clone size: .; D gene: .; V gene: TRBV15; CDR3 protein: CATSRESSIDTQYF; CDR3 DNA: TGTGCCACCAGCAGAGAGTCAAGCATTGATACGCAGTATTTT
J gene: TRBJ1-1; clone size: .; D gene: TRBD1; V gene: TRBV28; CDR3 protein: CASGLGQGGTEAFF; CDR3 DNA: TGTGCCAGCGGTCTTGGACAGGGGGGAACTGAAGCTTTCTTT
J gene: TRBJ2-1; clone size: .; D gene: TRBD2; V gene: TRBV29-1; CDR3 protein: CSAGGLEEGNEQFF; CDR3 DNA: TGCAGCGCCGGGGGACTAGAGGAAGGGAATGAGCAGTTCTTC
J gene: TRBJ2-1; clone size: .; D gene: TRBD2; V gene: TRBV12-5; CDR3 protein: CASGGLPSYNEQFF; CDR3 DNA: TGTGCTAGTGGGGGACTACCTTCCTACAATGAGCAGTTCTTC
J gene: TRBJ2-5; clone size: once; D gene: .; V gene: TRBV15; CDR3 protein: CATSRDPVGETQYF; CDR3 DNA: TGTGCCACCAGCAGAGATCCCGTGGGGGAGACCCAGTACTTC
J gene: TRBJ1-1; clone size: .; D gene: .; V gene: TRBV27; CDR3 protein: CASSFRTGNTEAFF; CDR3 DNA: TGTGCCAGCAGTTTCCGAACAGGGAACACTGAAGCTTTCTTT
J gene: TRBJ1-2; clone size: .; D gene: .; V gene: TRBV19; CDR3 protein: CASSPDATYRGYTF; CDR3 DNA: TGTGCCAGTAGTCCGGACGCAACCTATCGAGGCTACACCTTC
J gene: TRBJ1-5; clone size: .; D gene: TRBD1; V gene: TRBV11-2; CDR3 protein: CASSLGGQGYQPQHF; CDR3 DNA: TGTGCCAGCAGCTTAGGGGGACAGGGCTATCAGCCCCAGCATTTT